The rows below give T cell receptor beta chains drawn from one sample of a study of T-cell memory formation after mild COVID-19. TCRdb ran MiXCR on the 5' RACE reads and lists one entry per CDR3 protein. The repertoire consists of around 370,000 distinct CDR3 sequences, with roughly 21% occurring once and the leading ten covering approximately 12%. Sequencing was done on a sample of PBMCs or a T cell subset sorted from them (not recorded which). These receptor sequences come from an adult woman who had mild COVID-19 (a few samples of this study predate the infection). Cell type and time point are not known. CDR3s include the opening cysteine and the closing phenylalanine or tryptophan. Fields, in order: CDR3 protein, CDR3 DNA, D gene, clone size, V gene, J gene. The D gene is left open where the match is weak. Clone size is stated in some rows and not others, as once, few, many or a class when expanded.

CDR3: CASSLAYGTATGELFF
DNA: TGCGCCAGCAGCTTGGCTTACGGGACGGCCACCGGGGAGCTGTTTTTT
D: NA
size: few
V: TRBV5-1
J: TRBJ2-2

CDR3: CASSQDLGSGGPPYEQYF
DNA: TGTGCCAGCAGCCAAGATCTGGGGAGCGGGGGACCTCCCTACGAGCAGTACTTC
D: TRBD2
size: many
V: TRBV4-2
J: TRBJ2-7

CDR3: CASSDPPETQYF
DNA: TGCGCCAGCAGCGACCCCCCAGAGACCCAGTACTTC
D: NA
size: many
V: TRBV5-1
J: TRBJ2-5

CDR3: CASTPRANPFNEQFF
DNA: TGTGCCAGCACCCCCCGGGCTAACCCATTCAATGAGCAGTTCTTC
D: NA
size: few
V: TRBV7-6
J: TRBJ2-1

CDR3: CASSSGLAGGLLTDTQYF
DNA: TGTGCCAGCAGCTCAGGACTAGCGGGAGGGCTACTCACAGATACGCAGTATTTT
D: TRBD2
size: many
V: TRBV7-8
J: TRBJ2-3

CDR3: CASSQEQGGTEAFF
DNA: TGCGCCAGCAGCCAAGAACAGGGAGGCACTGAAGCTTTCTTT
D: NA
size: NA
V: TRBV4-3
J: TRBJ1-1

CDR3: CASATSGTEAYEQYF
DNA: TGTGCCAGCGCCACTTCCGGGACAGAGGCCTACGAGCAGTACTTC
D: TRBD1
size: few
V: TRBV7-2
J: TRBJ2-7

CDR3: CASSLRDRGLYGYTF
DNA: TGTGCCAGCAGCTTAAGGGACAGGGGCCTCTATGGCTACACCTTC
D: TRBD1
size: NA
V: TRBV7-8
J: TRBJ1-2

CDR3: CASSLTGVTFTDTQYF
DNA: TGCGCCAGCAGCTTGACAGGGGTCACCTTCACAGATACGCAGTATTTT
D: TRBD1
size: few
V: TRBV5-1
J: TRBJ2-3

CDR3: CASSLRGPNTEAFF
DNA: TGTGCCAGCAGTTTGAGGGGGCCGAACACTGAAGCTTTCTTT
D: TRBD1
size: many
V: TRBV6-2/TRBV6-3
J: TRBJ1-1

CDR3: CASTLGRGAGTEAFF
DNA: TGCGCCAGCACTTTGGGTCGGGGCGCGGGCACTGAAGCTTTCTTT
D: NA
size: NA
V: TRBV4-1
J: TRBJ1-1

CDR3: CATSDSRGRKDGYTF
DNA: TGTGCCACCAGTGATTCCAGGGGCAGGAAAGATGGCTACACCTTC
D: NA
size: few
V: TRBV24-1
J: TRBJ1-2

CDR3: CAWSVSDYEQYF
DNA: TGTGCCTGGAGTGTGAGTGACTACGAGCAGTACTTC
D: NA
size: NA
V: TRBV30
J: TRBJ2-7

CDR3: CASSLGRLTPETQYF
DNA: TGTGCCAGCAGTTTGGGGAGACTCACGCCGGAGACCCAGTACTTC
D: NA
size: many
V: TRBV27
J: TRBJ2-5

CDR3: CASSVEGVQPQHF
DNA: TGTGCCAGCAGCGTAGAGGGGGTTCAGCCCCAGCATTTT
D: NA
size: NA
V: TRBV9
J: TRBJ1-5

CDR3: CASSFRLGDADTQYF
DNA: TGTGCCAGCAGCTTTAGACTGGGAGACGCGGATACGCAGTATTTT
D: NA
size: few
V: TRBV7-3
J: TRBJ2-3

CDR3: CASSQESGALNTEAFF
DNA: TGCGCCAGCAGCCAAGAGTCAGGGGCGCTAAACACTGAAGCTTTCTTT
D: NA
size: NA
V: TRBV4-1
J: TRBJ1-1

CDR3: CASLPRGGGAYEQYF
DNA: TGTGCCAGCCTCCCGAGGGGCGGCGGGGCCTACGAGCAGTACTTC
D: NA
size: few
V: TRBV27
J: TRBJ2-7

CDR3: CSVELWVAGAYEQYF
DNA: TGCAGCGTTGAATTATGGGTAGCGGGAGCCTACGAGCAGTACTTC
D: TRBD2
size: NA
V: TRBV29-1
J: TRBJ2-7

CDR3: CASSPPNRDDYTF
DNA: TGTGCCAGCTCACCACCGAACAGGGACGACTACACCTTC
D: NA
size: once
V: TRBV18
J: TRBJ1-2

CDR3: CSAVSGSSYEQYF
DNA: TGCAGCGCTGTTAGCGGGAGCTCCTACGAGCAGTACTTC
D: TRBD2
size: few
V: TRBV29-1
J: TRBJ2-7

CDR3: CSAGTDYNEQFF
DNA: TGCAGTGCCGGGACTGATTACAATGAGCAGTTCTTC
D: NA
size: many
V: TRBV20-1
J: TRBJ2-1

CDR3: CASSQGRDAEETQYF
DNA: TGCGCCAGCAGCCAGGGCCGGGACGCAGAAGAGACCCAGTACTTC
D: NA
size: NA
V: TRBV4-3
J: TRBJ2-5

CDR3: CASTDRGNEYTGELFF
DNA: TGTGCCAGCACCGACCGGGGGAACGAGTACACCGGGGAGCTGTTTTTT
D: NA
size: NA
V: TRBV6-2/TRBV6-3
J: TRBJ2-2

CDR3: CASSPRDKYSGANVLTF
DNA: TGTGCCAGCAGCCCCCGGGACAAATACTCTGGGGCCAACGTCCTGACTTTC
D: NA
size: NA
V: TRBV7-3
J: TRBJ2-6

CDR3: CASSQPQGADTEAFF
DNA: TGCGCCAGCAGCCAGCCACAGGGGGCCGACACTGAAGCTTTCTTT
D: TRBD1
size: NA
V: TRBV4-3
J: TRBJ1-1

CDR3: CASSGTSGRGLQFF
DNA: TGTGCCAGCAGCGGGACTAGCGGGAGGGGTTTGCAGTTCTTC
D: TRBD2
size: few
V: TRBV6-1
J: TRBJ2-1

CDR3: CASSFMSYGYTF
DNA: TGTGCCAGCAGTTTTATGAGTTATGGCTACACCTTC
D: NA
size: NA
V: TRBV12-3/TRBV12-4
J: TRBJ1-2

CDR3: CATSRREEGSDTQYF
DNA: TGTGCCACCAGTCGTCGGGAGGAAGGATCAGATACGCAGTATTTT
D: TRBD2
size: NA
V: TRBV10-3
J: TRBJ2-3

CDR3: CSVGGAGEQFF
DNA: TGCAGCGTAGGCGGGGCGGGGGAGCAGTTCTTC
D: NA
size: NA
V: TRBV29-1
J: TRBJ2-1

CDR3: CASSLAPGTRELFF
DNA: TGTGCCAGCAGCTTGGCCCCGGGAACCAGGGAGCTGTTTTTT
D: NA
size: NA
V: TRBV5-5
J: TRBJ2-2

CDR3: CASSSTMNTEAFF
DNA: TGTGCCAGCAGCTCAACGATGAACACTGAAGCTTTCTTT
D: NA
size: NA
V: TRBV7-9
J: TRBJ1-1

CDR3: CASRKDGGADTQYF
DNA: TGTGCCAGCAGAAAGGACGGAGGTGCAGATACGCAGTATTTT
D: NA
size: few
V: TRBV12-3/TRBV12-4
J: TRBJ2-3

CDR3: CSVGGGSNQPQHF
DNA: TGCAGCGTTGGGGGGGGTAGCAATCAGCCCCAGCATTTT
D: NA
size: NA
V: TRBV29-1
J: TRBJ1-5

CDR3: CASRYSGPSTDTQYF
DNA: TGTGCCAGCAGATATAGCGGGCCTAGCACAGATACGCAGTATTTT
D: TRBD2
size: few
V: TRBV7-9
J: TRBJ2-3

CDR3: CASSLLRKDTQYF
DNA: TGTGCCAGCAGTTTACTCCGGAAGGATACGCAGTATTTT
D: NA
size: NA
V: TRBV12-3/TRBV12-4
J: TRBJ2-3

CDR3: CASRVQGYGYTF
DNA: TGTGCCAGCAGGGTTCAGGGGTATGGCTACACCTTC
D: NA
size: NA
V: TRBV6-5
J: TRBJ1-2

CDR3: CASRQGAMDYEQYF
DNA: TGCGCCAGCAGACAGGGGGCAATGGACTACGAGCAGTACTTC
D: TRBD1
size: few
V: TRBV4-1
J: TRBJ2-7

CDR3: CASNGLGGSYEQYF
DNA: TGTGCCAGCAACGGGTTGGGGGGCTCCTACGAGCAGTACTTC
D: NA
size: few
V: TRBV6-2/TRBV6-3
J: TRBJ2-7

CDR3: CASSYRLAGVHQETQYF
DNA: TGTGCCAGCAGCTACCGACTAGCGGGGGTACACCAAGAGACCCAGTACTTC
D: TRBD2
size: NA
V: TRBV27
J: TRBJ2-5

CDR3: CASSPRDPGYEQYF
DNA: TGTGCCAGCAGTCCTCGGGACCCAGGCTACGAGCAGTACTTC
D: NA
size: few
V: TRBV6-6
J: TRBJ2-7

CDR3: CASSLPTTYNEQFF
DNA: TGCGCCAGCAGCTTGCCTACCACCTACAATGAGCAGTTCTTC
D: NA
size: few
V: TRBV5-1
J: TRBJ2-1

CDR3: CATSSAKPLSNQPQHF
DNA: TGTGCCACCAGCAGCGCTAAGCCGTTATCGAATCAGCCCCAGCATTTT
D: NA
size: NA
V: TRBV15
J: TRBJ1-5

CDR3: CASSQVTSGTVEQYF
DNA: TGCGCCAGCAGCCAAGTAACTAGCGGGACCGTCGAGCAGTACTTC
D: TRBD2
size: NA
V: TRBV4-3
J: TRBJ2-7

CDR3: CATSDPTSGGGGEELFF
DNA: TGTGCCACCAGTGATCCCACCAGCGGGGGGGGCGGGGAGGAGCTGTTTTTT
D: TRBD2
size: NA
V: TRBV24-1
J: TRBJ2-2

CDR3: CASSTGTGGGRTGELFF
DNA: TGTGCCAGCAGCACGGGGACAGGGGGCGGCCGAACCGGGGAGCTGTTTTTT
D: TRBD1
size: few
V: TRBV7-3
J: TRBJ2-2

CDR3: CASSVEPDTQYF
DNA: TGTGCCAGCAGCGTAGAACCAGATACGCAGTATTTT
D: NA
size: NA
V: TRBV9
J: TRBJ2-3

CDR3: CATSSSLSGSGGEQFF
DNA: TGTGCCACCAGCAGTTCTCTCTCCGGCAGCGGTGGGGAGCAGTTCTTC
D: NA
size: few
V: TRBV15
J: TRBJ2-1

CDR3: CASSLLGLEGNEQFF
DNA: TGCGCCAGCAGCTTGCTGGGACTCGAGGGCAATGAGCAGTTCTTC
D: NA
size: many
V: TRBV5-1
J: TRBJ2-1

CDR3: CATSRPTGTDTGELFF
DNA: TGTGCCACCAGCAGACCTACCGGGACTGACACCGGGGAGCTGTTTTTT
D: NA
size: few
V: TRBV15
J: TRBJ2-2

CDR3: CASSLQEYNEQFF
DNA: TGTGCCAGCAGCCTCCAGGAATACAATGAGCAGTTCTTC
D: NA
size: NA
V: TRBV12-3/TRBV12-4
J: TRBJ2-1

CDR3: CASSLGRQTSTDTQYF
DNA: TGTGCCAGCAGCTTGGGGAGACAAACTAGCACAGATACGCAGTATTTT
D: NA
size: few
V: TRBV5-4
J: TRBJ2-3

CDR3: CATSPRTGAQGPTYNEQFF
DNA: TGTGCCACCAGTCCCCGGACAGGGGCGCAAGGTCCTACCTACAATGAGCAGTTCTTC
D: TRBD1
size: few
V: TRBV24-1
J: TRBJ2-1

CDR3: CASSSPGNSYEQYF
DNA: TGTGCCAGCAGTTCCCCCGGGAACTCCTACGAGCAGTACTTC
D: NA
size: few
V: TRBV6-6
J: TRBJ2-7